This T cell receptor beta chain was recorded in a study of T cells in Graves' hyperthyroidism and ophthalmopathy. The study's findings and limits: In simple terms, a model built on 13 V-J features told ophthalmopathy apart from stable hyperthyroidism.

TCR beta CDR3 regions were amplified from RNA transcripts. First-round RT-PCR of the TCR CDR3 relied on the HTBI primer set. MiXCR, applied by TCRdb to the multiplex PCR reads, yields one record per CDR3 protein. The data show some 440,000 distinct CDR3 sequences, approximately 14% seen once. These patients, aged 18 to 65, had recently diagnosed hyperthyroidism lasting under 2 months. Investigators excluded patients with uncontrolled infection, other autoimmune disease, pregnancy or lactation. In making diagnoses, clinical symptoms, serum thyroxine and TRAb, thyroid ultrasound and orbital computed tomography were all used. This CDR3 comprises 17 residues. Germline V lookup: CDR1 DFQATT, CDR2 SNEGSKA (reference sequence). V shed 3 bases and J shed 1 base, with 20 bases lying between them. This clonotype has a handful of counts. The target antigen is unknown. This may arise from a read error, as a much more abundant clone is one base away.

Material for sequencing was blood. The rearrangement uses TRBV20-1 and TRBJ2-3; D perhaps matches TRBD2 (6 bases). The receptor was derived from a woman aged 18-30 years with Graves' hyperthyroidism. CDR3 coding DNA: TGCAGTGCTAGGGGATATGGCGGAAGGAGGGGCACAGATACGCAGTATTTT. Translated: CSARGYGGRRGTDTQYF.